This T cell receptor beta chain was recorded in a study of blood T cell repertoires in COVID-19. Study context: In each case, the material was cDNA or gDNA derived from T cells, B-cell-depleted T cells, or PBMCs.

This CDR3 is built from 15 residues. J gave up 4 bases and V 0 bases, and 4 bases lay outside the gene matches. Germline loops: CDR1 SGHRS, CDR2 YFSETQ. Assignments of participants to cohorts depended upon their own reported clinical history. TCRdb keeps only in-frame clones here, not all; method: immunoSEQ multiplex PCR. The sample includes 400,000 to 500,000 clones, roughly 84% of them seen just once. In its sample, this clone was seen once. Sequencing input: PBMCs or T cells enriched from blood (not recorded which). This chain connects TRBV5-1 to TRBJ2-3; 8 positions match TRBD2. The origin of this receptor is a woman under 30 who had been exposed to COVID-19. CDR3 nucleotides: TGCGCCAGCAGCTTGGGCAGCGGGGGTTCAGATACGCAGTATTTT. Translating it yields CASSLGSGGSDTQYF.